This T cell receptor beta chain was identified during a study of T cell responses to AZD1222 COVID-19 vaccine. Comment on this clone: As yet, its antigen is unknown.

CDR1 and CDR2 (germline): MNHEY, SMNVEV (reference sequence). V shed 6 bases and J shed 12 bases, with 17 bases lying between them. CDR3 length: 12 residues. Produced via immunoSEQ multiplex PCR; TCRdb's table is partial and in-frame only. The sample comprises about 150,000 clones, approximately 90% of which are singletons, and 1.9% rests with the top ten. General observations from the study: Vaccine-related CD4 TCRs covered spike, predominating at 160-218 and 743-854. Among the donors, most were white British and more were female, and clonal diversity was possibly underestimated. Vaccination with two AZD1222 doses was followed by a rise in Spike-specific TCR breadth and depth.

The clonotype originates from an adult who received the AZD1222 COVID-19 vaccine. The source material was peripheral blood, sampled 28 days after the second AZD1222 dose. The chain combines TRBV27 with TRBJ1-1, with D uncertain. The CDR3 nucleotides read TGTGCCAGCAGATCGCCCGCCGGAGGAACTTTCTTT. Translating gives CASRSPAGGTFF.